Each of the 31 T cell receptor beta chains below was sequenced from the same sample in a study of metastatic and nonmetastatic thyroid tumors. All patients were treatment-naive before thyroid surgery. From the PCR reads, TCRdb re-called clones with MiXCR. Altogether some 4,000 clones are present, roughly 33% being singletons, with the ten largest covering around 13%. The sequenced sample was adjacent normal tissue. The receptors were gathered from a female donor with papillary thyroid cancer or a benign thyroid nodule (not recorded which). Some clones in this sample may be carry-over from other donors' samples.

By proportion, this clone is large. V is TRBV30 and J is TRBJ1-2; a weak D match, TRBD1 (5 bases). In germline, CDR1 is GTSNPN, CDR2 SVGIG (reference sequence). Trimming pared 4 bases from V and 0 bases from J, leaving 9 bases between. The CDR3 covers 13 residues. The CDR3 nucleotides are TGTGCCTGGACTATACAGGCTAACTATGGCTACACCTTC. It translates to CAWTIQANYGYTF.

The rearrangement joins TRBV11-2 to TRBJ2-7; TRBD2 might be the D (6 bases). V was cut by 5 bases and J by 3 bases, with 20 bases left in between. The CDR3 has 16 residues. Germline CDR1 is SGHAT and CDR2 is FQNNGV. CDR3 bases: TGTGCCAGCAGCCCTTCCATCGGGCAGGGAGGCTACGAGCAGTACTTC. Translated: CASSPSIGQGGYEQYF.

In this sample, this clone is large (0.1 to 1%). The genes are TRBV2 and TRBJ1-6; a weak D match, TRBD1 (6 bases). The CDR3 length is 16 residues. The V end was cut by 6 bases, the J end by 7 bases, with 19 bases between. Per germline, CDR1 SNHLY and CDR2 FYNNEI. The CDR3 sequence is CASRQRDTYFNSPLHF. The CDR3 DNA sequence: TGTGCCAGCAGGCAACGGGACACCTACTTCAATTCACCCCTCCACTTT.

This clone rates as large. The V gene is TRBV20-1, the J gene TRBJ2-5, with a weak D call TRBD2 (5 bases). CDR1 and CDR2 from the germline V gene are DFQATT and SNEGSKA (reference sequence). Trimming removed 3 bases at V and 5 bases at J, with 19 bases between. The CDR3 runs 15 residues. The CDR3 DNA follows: TGCAGTGCTAGTACGACCGGGAAAGGGCCGGAGACCCAGTACTTC. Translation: CSASTTGKGPETQYF.

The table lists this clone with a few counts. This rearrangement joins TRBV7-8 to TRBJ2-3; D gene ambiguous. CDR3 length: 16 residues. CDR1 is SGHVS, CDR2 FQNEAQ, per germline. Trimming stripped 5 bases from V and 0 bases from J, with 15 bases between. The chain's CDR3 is CASSQWSLASTDTQYF. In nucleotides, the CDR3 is TGTGCCAGCAGCCAGTGGTCCTTAGCAAGCACAGATACGCAGTATTTT. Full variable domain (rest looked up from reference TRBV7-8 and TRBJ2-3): GAGVSQSPRYKVAKRGQDVALRCDPISGHVSLFWYQQALGQGPEFLTYFQNEAQLDKSGLPSDRFFAERPEGSVSTLKIQRTQQEDSAVYLCASSQWSLASTDTQYFGPGTRLTVL.

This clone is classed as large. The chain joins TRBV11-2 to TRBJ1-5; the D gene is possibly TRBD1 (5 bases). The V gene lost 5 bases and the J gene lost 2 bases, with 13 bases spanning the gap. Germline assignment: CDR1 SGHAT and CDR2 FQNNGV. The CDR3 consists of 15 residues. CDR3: CASSPDSGGNQPQHF. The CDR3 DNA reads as TGTGCCAGCAGCCCAGACTCGGGGGGCAATCAGCCCCAGCATTTT. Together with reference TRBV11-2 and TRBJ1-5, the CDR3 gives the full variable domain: EAGVAQSPRYKIIEKRQSVAFWCNPISGHATLYWYQQILGQGPKLLIQFQNNGVVDDSQLPKDRFSAERLKGVDSTLKIQPAKLEDSAVYLCASSPDSGGNQPQHFGDGTRLSIL.

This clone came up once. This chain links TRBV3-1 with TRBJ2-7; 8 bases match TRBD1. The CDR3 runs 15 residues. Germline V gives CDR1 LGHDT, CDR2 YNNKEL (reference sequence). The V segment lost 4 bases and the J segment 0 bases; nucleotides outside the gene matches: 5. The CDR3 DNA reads TGTGCCAGCAGCCTCCAGGGGGCCGACTCCTACGAGCAGTACTTC. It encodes CASSLQGADSYEQYF.

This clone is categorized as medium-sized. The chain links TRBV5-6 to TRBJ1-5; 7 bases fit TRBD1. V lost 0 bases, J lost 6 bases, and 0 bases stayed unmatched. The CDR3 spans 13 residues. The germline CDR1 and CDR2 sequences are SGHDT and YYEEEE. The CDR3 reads CASSLGQGQPQHF. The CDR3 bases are TGTGCCAGCAGCTTGGGACAGGGTCAGCCCCAGCATTTT.

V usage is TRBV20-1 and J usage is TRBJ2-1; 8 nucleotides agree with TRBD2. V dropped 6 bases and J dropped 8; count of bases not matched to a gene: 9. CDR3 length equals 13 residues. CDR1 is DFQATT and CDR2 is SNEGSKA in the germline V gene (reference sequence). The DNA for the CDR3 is TGCAGTGCCCGTAGCGGGATAAGGGATGAGCAGTTCTTC. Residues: CSARSGIRDEQFF.

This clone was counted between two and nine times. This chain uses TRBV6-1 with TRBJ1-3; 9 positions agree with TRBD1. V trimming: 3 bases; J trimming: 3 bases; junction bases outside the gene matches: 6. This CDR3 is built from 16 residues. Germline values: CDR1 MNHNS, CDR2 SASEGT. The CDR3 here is CASSEWTGEGGNTIYF. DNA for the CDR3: TGTGCCAGCAGTGAGTGGACAGGGGAAGGTGGAAACACCATATATTTT.

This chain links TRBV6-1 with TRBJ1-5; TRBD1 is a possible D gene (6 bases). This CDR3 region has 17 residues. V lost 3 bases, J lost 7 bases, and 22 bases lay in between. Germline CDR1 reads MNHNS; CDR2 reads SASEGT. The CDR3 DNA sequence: TGTGCCAGCAGTGAGACCTTAAGCCAGGGGTCAAGGCAGCCCCAGCATTTT. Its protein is CASSETLSQGSRQPQHF.

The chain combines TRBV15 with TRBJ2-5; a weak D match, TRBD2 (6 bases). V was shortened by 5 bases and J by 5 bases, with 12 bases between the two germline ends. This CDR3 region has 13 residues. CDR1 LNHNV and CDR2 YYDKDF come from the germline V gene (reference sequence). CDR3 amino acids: CATSQLAGETQYF. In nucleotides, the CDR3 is TGTGCCACCAGCCAACTAGCCGGCGAGACCCAGTACTTC.

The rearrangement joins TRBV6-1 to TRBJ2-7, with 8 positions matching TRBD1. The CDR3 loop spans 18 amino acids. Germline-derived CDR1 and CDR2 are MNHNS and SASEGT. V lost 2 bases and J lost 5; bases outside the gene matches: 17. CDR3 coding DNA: TGTGCCAGCAGTGAATTGGGTGGGACAGGCGACGGTAGAAACGAGCAGTACTTC. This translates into CASSELGGTGDGRNEQYF.

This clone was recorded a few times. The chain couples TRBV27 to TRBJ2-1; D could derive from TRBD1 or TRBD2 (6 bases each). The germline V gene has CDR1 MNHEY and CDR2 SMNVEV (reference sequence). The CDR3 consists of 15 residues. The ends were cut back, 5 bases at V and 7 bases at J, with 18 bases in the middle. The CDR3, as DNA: TGTGCCAGCAGTCTTCGACTACGAGGGGGGAATGAGCAGTTCTTC. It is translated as CASSLRLRGGNEQFF.

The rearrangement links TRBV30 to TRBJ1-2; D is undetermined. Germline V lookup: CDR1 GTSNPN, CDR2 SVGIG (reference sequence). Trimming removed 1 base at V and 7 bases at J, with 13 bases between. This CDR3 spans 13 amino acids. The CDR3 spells CAWSGSQRGGYTF. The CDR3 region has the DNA TGTGCCTGGAGTGGTAGTCAGCGCGGTGGCTACACCTTC. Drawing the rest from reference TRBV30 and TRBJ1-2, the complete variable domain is SQTIHQWPATLVQPVGSPLSLECTVEGTSNPNLYWYRQAAGRGLQLLFYSVGIGQISSEVPQNLSASRPQDRQFILSSKKLLLSDSGFYLCAWSGSQRGGYTFGSGTRLTVV.

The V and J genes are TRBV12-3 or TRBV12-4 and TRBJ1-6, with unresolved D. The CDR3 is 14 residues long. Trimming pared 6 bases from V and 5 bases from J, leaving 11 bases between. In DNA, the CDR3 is TGTGCCAGCAGGACGGGCCCTGATAATTCACCCCTCCACTTT. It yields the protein CASRTGPDNSPLHF.

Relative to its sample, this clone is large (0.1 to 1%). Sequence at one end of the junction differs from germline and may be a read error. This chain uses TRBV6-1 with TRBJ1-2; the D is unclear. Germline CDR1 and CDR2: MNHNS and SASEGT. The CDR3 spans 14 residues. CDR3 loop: CASTERRVNYGYTF. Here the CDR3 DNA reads TGTGCCAGCACTGAAAGACGGGTTAACTATGGCTACACCTTC.

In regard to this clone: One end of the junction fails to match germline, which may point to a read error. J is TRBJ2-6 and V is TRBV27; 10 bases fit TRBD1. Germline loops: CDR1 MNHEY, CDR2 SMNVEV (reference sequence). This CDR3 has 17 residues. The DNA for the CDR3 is TGTGCCAGCAGGGAGGGACAGGGGACGACTGGGGCCAACTTCCTGACTTTC. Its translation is CASREGQGTTGANFLTF.

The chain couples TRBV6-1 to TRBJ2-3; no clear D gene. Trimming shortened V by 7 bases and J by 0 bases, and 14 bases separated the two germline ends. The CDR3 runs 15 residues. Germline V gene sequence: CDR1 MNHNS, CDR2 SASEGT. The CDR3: CASTFRGTSTDTQYF. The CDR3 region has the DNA TGTGCCAGCACCTTTCGCGGAACTAGCACAGATACGCAGTATTTT.

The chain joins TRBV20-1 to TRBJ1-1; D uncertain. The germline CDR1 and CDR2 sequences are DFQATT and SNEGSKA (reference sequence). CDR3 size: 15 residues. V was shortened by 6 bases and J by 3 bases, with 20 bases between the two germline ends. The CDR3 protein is CSASSYSRWDTEAFF. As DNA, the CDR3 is TGCAGTGCCTCATCTTACAGTCGATGGGACACTGAAGCTTTCTTT.

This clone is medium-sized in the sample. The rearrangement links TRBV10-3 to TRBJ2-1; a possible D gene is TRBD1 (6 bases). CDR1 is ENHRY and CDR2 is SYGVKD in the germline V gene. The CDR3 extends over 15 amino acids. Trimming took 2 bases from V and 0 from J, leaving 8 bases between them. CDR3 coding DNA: TGTGCCATCAGTGAGCCGGACAGCTCCTACAATGAGCAGTTCTTC. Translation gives CAISEPDSSYNEQFF.

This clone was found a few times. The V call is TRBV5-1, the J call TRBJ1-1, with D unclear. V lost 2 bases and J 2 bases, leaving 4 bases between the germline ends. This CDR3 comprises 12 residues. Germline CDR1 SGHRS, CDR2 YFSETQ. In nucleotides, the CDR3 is TGCGCCAGCAGCTTAGACAACACTGAAGCTTTCTTT. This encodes CASSLDNTEAFF.

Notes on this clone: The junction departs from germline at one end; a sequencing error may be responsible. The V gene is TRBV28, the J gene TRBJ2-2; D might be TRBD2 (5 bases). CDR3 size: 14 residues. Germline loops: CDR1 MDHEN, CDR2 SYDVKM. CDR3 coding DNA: TGTGCCAGCAGATACCAATCCCTGACCGGGGAGCTGCTTTTT. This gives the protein CASRYQSLTGELLF. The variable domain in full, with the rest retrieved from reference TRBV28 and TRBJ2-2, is DVKVTQSSRYLVKRTGEKVFLECVQDMDHENMFWYRQDPGLGLRLIYFSYDVKMKEKGDIPEGYSVSREKKERFSLILESASTNQTSMYLCASRYQSLTGELLFGEGSRLTVL.

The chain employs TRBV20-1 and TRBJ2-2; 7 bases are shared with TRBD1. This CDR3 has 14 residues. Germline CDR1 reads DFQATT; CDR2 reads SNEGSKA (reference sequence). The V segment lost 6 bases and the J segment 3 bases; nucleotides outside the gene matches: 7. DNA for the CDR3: TGCAGTGCCGGACAGGTGCCACACACCGGGGAGCTGTTTTTT. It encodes CSAGQVPHTGELFF.

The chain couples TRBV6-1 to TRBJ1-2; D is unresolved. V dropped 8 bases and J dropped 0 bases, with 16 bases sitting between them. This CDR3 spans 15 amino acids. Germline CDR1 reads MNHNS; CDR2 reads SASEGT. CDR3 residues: CASGGSSDSNYGYTF. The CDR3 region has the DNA TGTGCCAGCGGAGGATCGTCGGACTCTAACTATGGCTACACCTTC.

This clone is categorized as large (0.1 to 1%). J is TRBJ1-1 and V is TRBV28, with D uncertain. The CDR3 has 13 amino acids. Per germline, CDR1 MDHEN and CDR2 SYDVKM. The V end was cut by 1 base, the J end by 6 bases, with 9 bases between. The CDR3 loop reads CASSLSGGAEAFF. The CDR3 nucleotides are TGTGCCAGCAGTTTATCCGGCGGGGCTGAAGCTTTCTTT.

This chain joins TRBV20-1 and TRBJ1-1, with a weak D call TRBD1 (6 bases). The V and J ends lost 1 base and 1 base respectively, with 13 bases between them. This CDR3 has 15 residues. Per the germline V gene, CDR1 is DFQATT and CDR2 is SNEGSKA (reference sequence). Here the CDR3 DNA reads TGCAGTGCTAGAGTGAGAAGGGGACAGAACACTGAAGCTTTCTTT. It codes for CSARVRRGQNTEAFF.

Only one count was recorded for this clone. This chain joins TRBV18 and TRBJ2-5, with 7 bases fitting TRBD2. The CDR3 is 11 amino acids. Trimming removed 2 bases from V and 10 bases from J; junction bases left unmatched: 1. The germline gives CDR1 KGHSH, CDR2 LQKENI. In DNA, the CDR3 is TGTGCCAGCTCACCAGGGGGGGACCAGTACTTC. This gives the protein CASSPGGDQYF.

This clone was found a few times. This chain's CDR3 is CASSLAVTLAGFGYEQYF. The CDR3 DNA reads TGTGCCAGCAGTTTGGCCGTCACTCTAGCGGGATTTGGTTACGAGCAGTACTTC. The gene calls are TRBV27 and TRBJ2-7; 9 bases match TRBD2. The CDR3 is 18 amino acids. J gave up 4 bases and V 3 bases, and 16 bases lay outside the gene matches. From germline, CDR1 is MNHEY and CDR2 SMNVEV (reference sequence).

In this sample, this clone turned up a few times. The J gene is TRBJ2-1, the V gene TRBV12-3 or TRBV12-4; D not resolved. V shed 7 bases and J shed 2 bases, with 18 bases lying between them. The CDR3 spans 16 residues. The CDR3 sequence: CASTRDRQGAYNEQFF. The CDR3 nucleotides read TGTGCCAGCACGAGAGATAGGCAAGGCGCCTACAATGAGCAGTTCTTC.

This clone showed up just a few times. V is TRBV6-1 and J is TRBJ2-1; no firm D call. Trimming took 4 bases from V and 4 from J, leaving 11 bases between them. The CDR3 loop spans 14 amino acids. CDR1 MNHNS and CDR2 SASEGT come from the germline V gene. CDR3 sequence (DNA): TGTGCCAGCAGTGGACTTAGGGCGTACAATGAGCAGTTCTTC. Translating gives CASSGLRAYNEQFF.